Sequencing of this TCR beta chain was carried out in a study of control samples from healthy donors and cancer patients. Deletions cut 1 base from V and 2 bases from J, with 9 bases between. The CDR3 extends over 15 amino acids. From germline, CDR1 is MNHNS and CDR2 SASEGT. Here immunoSEQ multiplex PCR was the method, and the copy in TCRdb shows in-frame clones only, minus some. This table has 150,000 to 200,000 clones, about 94% appearing once. Material: blood. The TCR comes from a woman aged 40-49 years in good health. This chain links TRBV6-1 with TRBJ1-5; D gene ambiguous. The CDR3 protein is CASSEVGVGNQPQHF. CDR3 sequence (DNA): TGTGCCAGCAGTGAAGTTGGGGTTGGCAATCAGCCCCAGCATTTT.